This T cell receptor beta chain is from a study of T-cell reconstitution after alpha-beta-depleted transplantation in children. A TCRbeta library incorporating unique molecular identifiers was prepared. TCRdb reprocessed the PCR reads via MiXCR and lists one record per CDR3 protein. The table has about 640,000 distinct CDR3 sequences, over 15% seen once. Only a few counts were recorded for this clonotype. V dropped 2 bases and J dropped 7 bases, with 8 bases sitting between them. This CDR3 is 12 amino acids long. CDR1 MNHNS and CDR2 SASEGT come from the germline V gene. The clonotype originates from a human donor who donated a stem cell graft to a child with acute myeloid leukemia. The chain has TRBV6-1 and TRBJ1-2; D is uncertain. The source was PBMCs from the stem cell graft donor, collected from the stem cell graft. The CDR3 region has the DNA TGTGCCAGCAGTGAACAGTCGGGTGGCTACACCTTC. Encoded protein: CASSEQSGGYTF.